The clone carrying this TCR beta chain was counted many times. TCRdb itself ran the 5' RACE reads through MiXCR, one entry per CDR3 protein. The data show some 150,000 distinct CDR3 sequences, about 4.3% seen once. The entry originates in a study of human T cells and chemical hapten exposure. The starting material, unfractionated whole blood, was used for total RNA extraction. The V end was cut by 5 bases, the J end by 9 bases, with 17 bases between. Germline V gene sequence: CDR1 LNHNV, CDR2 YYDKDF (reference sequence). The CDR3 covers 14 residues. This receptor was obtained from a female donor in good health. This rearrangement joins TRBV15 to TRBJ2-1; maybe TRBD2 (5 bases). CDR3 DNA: TGTGCCACCAGCGTCCGGAGGACCCACCGTGAGCAGTTCTTC. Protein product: CATSVRRTHREQFF.